These 16 T cell receptor beta chains were sequenced from one sample in a study of prognosis after radiotherapy for stage I lung cancer. It was by two-round multiplex PCR that TCR beta CDR3 was amplified from genomic DNA. Primers specific to each TRBV and TRBJ gene drove first-round PCR. Using its own MiXCR run on the multiplex PCR reads, TCRdb lists one record per CDR3 protein. Of more than 30,000 distinct CDR3 sequences in the sample, less than 35% were seen once. Sequencing was performed on PBMCs, taken before or after stereotactic body radiation therapy (not recorded which). The receptors were sampled from a donor aged 50 or older with non-small cell lung cancer.

A few counts support this clonotype. The V gene is TRBV30, the J gene TRBJ2-1, with a possible D match to TRBD1 (6 bases). CDR3 length equals 15 residues. From germline, CDR1 is GTSNPN and CDR2 SVGIG (reference sequence). The germline V and J ends were trimmed by 3 bases and 0 bases, with 12 bases remaining between them. DNA for the CDR3: TGTGCCTGGAGAAATAAGACAGGCTCCTACAATGAGCAGTTCTTC. It encodes CAWRNKTGSYNEQFF.

The chain has TRBV28 and TRBJ1-2; D gene uncertain. V was cut by 7 bases and J by 9 bases, with 15 bases left in between. CDR1 and CDR2 from the germline V gene are MDHEN and SYDVKM. The length of the CDR3 is 12 residues. CDR3 sequence reads: CASNGSVACYTF. The CDR3 DNA follows: TGTGCCAGCAATGGCAGTGTGGCTTGCTACACCTTC.

This clonotype appeared many times. The chain has TRBV4-1 and TRBJ2-3; unclear D gene. V was trimmed by 7 bases and J by 5 bases, leaving 19 bases between them. The CDR3 covers 15 residues. Germline V gene data show CDR1 as MGHRA and CDR2 as YSYEKL. The CDR3 loop reads CASTVGRQAGDTQYF. The CDR3 region has the DNA TGCGCCAGCACCGTGGGAAGGCAGGCTGGAGATACGCAGTATTTT.

This clonotype has ten or more counts. The chain uses TRBV5-1 and TRBJ1-3; 10 bases are a match to TRBD1. V lost 4 bases, J lost 2 bases, and 6 bases stayed unmatched. This CDR3 contains 16 residues. CDR1 and CDR2 from the germline V gene are SGHRS and YFSETQ. CDR3 sequence (DNA): TGCGCCAGCAGCGCACCCGGGACAGGGGCTGGAAACACCATATATTTT. It yields the protein CASSAPGTGAGNTIYF.

This clonotype appeared a few times. At one end the junction does not follow the germline gene, possibly because of a read error. The chain has TRBV4-1 and TRBJ1-3; TRBD1 might be the D (6 bases). The germline CDR1 and CDR2 sequences are MGHRA and YSYEKL. This CDR3 is 15 amino acids long. CDR3 sequence: CASSPQTGSGNTVYF. CDR3 bases: TGCGCCAGCAGCCCCCAGACAGGTTCTGGAAACACCGTATATTTT.

The rearrangement links TRBV6-1 to TRBJ1-2, with 8 bases matching TRBD1. This CDR3 spans 17 amino acids. From germline, CDR1 is MNHNS and CDR2 SASEGT. V lost 3 bases to trimming and J lost 8 bases; unmatched junction nucleotides: 17. CDR3 bases: TGTGCCAGCAGTGACCCCACAGGGGGTGGGGGTTCTGGGGGCTACACCTTC. The encoded protein is CASSDPTGGGGSGGYTF.

The CDR3 reads CASSISPGTEAFF. CDR3 coding DNA: TGTGCCAGCAGCATCTCGCCCGGCACTGAAGCTTTCTTT. The gene calls are TRBV5-4 and TRBJ1-1; D gene unclear. The ends were cut back, 4 bases at V and 4 bases at J, with 11 bases in the middle. Germline lookup yields CDR1 SGHNT and CDR2 YYREEE (reference sequence). The CDR3 is made up of 13 amino acids.

Worth noting for this clonotype: A far larger clone is only one base removed, so a read error is likely. The CDR3 sequence is CASSWTGGDEDFF. The CDR3 nucleotides are TGTGCCAGCAGTTGGACAGGGGGTGATGAAGATTTCTTT. V is TRBV6-2 or TRBV6-3 and J is TRBJ1-1; 10 bases fit TRBD1. The length of the CDR3 is 13 residues. Germline values: CDR1 MNHEY, CDR2 SVGEGT.

This clonotype was seen many times. This chain joins TRBV5-1 and TRBJ2-1; 10 nucleotides agree with TRBD2. Germline CDR1 is SGHRS and CDR2 is YFSETQ. The CDR3 runs to 15 residues. V was pared by 4 bases and J by 4 bases, with 5 bases of the junction left unmatched. CDR3 in DNA: TGCGCCAGCAGCGCCGGACTAGCGGAGTACAATGAGCAGTTCTTC. The encoded protein is CASSAGLAEYNEQFF.

The rearrangement uses TRBV6-1 and TRBJ2-7; 8 bases fit TRBD2. The trim removed 9 bases at V and 0 bases at J, leaving 13 bases unmatched. The CDR3 sequence is 16 residues long. Germline CDR1 MNHNS, CDR2 SASEGT. The CDR3 nucleotides read TGTGCCAGTAAATACATAGCGGGACCGAGCTCCTACGAGCAGTACTTC. Its protein is CASKYIAGPSSYEQYF.

The J gene is TRBJ2-1, the V gene TRBV5-1, with 8 positions matching TRBD2. Losses at the gene ends were 3 bases for V and 4 bases for J; bases not matched to a gene: 9. CDR1 SGHRS and CDR2 YFSETQ come from the germline V gene. This CDR3 spans 16 amino acids. This CDR3 is CASSWVTSVSYNEQFF. CDR3 in DNA: TGCGCCAGCAGCTGGGTGACTAGCGTGAGTTACAATGAGCAGTTCTTC.

In its sample, this clonotype was seen many times. The V call is TRBV10-3, the J call TRBJ2-3; D remains unclear. The V gene's germline CDR1 is ENHRY and CDR2 SYGVKD. Trimming took 3 bases from V and 3 from J, leaving 10 bases between them. The CDR3 is 14 amino acids. CDR3 region: CAISDGGGTDTQYF. CDR3 nucleotide sequence: TGTGCCATCAGTGACGGCGGCGGAACAGATACGCAGTATTTT.

The J gene is TRBJ2-3, the V gene TRBV7-3; 12 bases are a match to TRBD2. CDR1 is SGHTA and CDR2 is FQGTGA in the germline V gene. The CDR3 extends over 16 amino acids. V lost 6 bases and J lost 1; bases outside the gene matches: 5. The CDR3 DNA reads TGTGCCAGCAGTTCGACTAGCGGGAGTGGCACAGATACGCAGTATTTT. It encodes CASSSTSGSGTDTQYF. Together with reference TRBV7-3 and TRBJ2-3, the CDR3 gives the full variable domain: GAGVSQTPSNKVTEKGKYVELRCDPISGHTALYWYRQSLGQGPEFLIYFQGTGAADDSGLPNDRFFAVRPEGSVSTLKIQRTERGDSAVYLCASSSTSGSGTDTQYFGPGTRLTVL.

On this clonotype: A much larger clone is a single base away; this may be a read error. The chain employs TRBV6-2 or TRBV6-3 and TRBJ1-2, with 8 bases fitting TRBD1. CDR3 length: 16 amino acids. The ends lost 5 bases at V and 5 bases at J; junction bases unmatched: 13. Germline values: CDR1 MNHEY, CDR2 SVGEGT. DNA of the CDR3: TGTGCCAGCAGTCTACAAACCGGGACAGGTTTTTATGGCTACACCTTC. It specifies CASSLQTGTGFYGYTF.

This clonotype was counted many times. CDR3 nucleotide sequence: TGCAGTGCTAGAGGTTACAATTCACCCCTCCACTTT. Protein sequence: CSARGYNSPLHF. The rearrangement uses TRBV20-1 and TRBJ1-6; the D is unclear. This CDR3 region has 12 residues. V was pared by 1 base and J by 7 bases, with 5 bases between. Per the germline V gene, CDR1 is DFQATT and CDR2 is SNEGSKA (reference sequence).

This clonotype was detected a few times. With a much larger clone just one base away, this may be a read error. The chain recombines TRBV30 with TRBJ2-2; D gene unclear. Germline V gene lookup returns CDR1 GTSNPN and CDR2 SVGIG (reference sequence). The CDR3 has 12 residues. This chain's CDR3 is CAWRALTVELFF. For the CDR3, the DNA is TGTGCCTGGAGGGCCCTTACCGTGGAGCTGTTTTTT.